This T cell receptor (beta chain) emerged from a study of early T cells in non-severe SARS-CoV-2 infection. Study-level information: Alpha and beta chains were unpaired, from unsorted whole-blood bulk RNA.

Study-level findings and limits: VDJdb matches were skewed toward anti-spike CD8 T cell responses.

TCRdb reprocessed the 5' RACE reads with MiXCR, giving one entry per CDR3 protein. The repertoire holds tens of thousands of distinct CDR3 sequences, roughly 15% seen once, with about 1.4% in the top ten. Deletions cut 6 bases from V and 6 bases from J, with 21 bases between. The germline CDR1 and CDR2 sequences are DFQATT and SNEGSKA (reference sequence). The CDR3 is 14 residues long. On this clonotype itself: Its target is unknown.

The V gene is TRBV20-1, the J gene TRBJ2-7, with D maybe TRBD1 (5 bases). The specimen was whole blood. The TCR comes from an adult who was a healthcare worker with PCR-confirmed SARS-CoV-2 infection or an uninfected control (not recorded which). CDR3 region: CSAPWGSGHPEQYF. The CDR3 DNA is TGCAGTGCGCCGTGGGGTTCAGGGCACCCCGAGCAGTACTTC.